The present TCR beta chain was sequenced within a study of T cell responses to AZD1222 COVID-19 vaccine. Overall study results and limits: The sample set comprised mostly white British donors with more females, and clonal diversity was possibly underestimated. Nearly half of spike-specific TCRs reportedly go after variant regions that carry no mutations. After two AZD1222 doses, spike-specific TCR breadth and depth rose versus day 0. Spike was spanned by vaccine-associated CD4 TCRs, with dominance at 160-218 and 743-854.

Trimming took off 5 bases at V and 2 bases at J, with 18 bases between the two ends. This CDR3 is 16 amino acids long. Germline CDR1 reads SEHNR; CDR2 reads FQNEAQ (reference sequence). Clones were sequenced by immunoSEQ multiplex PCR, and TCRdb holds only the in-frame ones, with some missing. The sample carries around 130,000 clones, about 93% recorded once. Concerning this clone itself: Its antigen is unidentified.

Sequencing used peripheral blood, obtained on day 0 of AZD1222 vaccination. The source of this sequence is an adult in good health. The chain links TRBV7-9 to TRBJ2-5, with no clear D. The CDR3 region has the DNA TGTGCCAGCAGCCCCCTGGCCACAGTGGGGCAAGAGACCCAGTACTTC. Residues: CASSPLATVGQETQYF.